What follows are 30 T cell receptor beta chains derived from one specimen sequenced in a study of control samples from healthy donors and cancer patients. The assay was immunoSEQ multiplex PCR, and TCRdb's table has in-frame clones only and misses some. Its table lists 150,000 to 200,000 clones. Sequenced sample: blood. Receptors originate from a woman aged 25 to 39 in good health.

The chain combines TRBV21-1 with TRBJ1-4. TRBV21-1 is labeled a pseudogene. The CDR3 runs 16 residues. CDR3: CASRLRPFAGRMKLFF. CDR3 coding DNA: TGTGCCAGCAGACTCAGGCCATTCGCGGGGAGGATGAAACTGTTTTTT.

This rearrangement joins TRBV30 to TRBJ1-5; D is possibly TRBD1 (6 bases). The CDR3 spans 14 residues. The germline CDR1 and CDR2 sequences are GTSNPN and SVGIG (reference sequence). Between the trimmed V and J ends, which lost 0 bases and 6 bases, there was a span of 12 bases. In nucleotides, the CDR3 is TGTGCCTGGAGTGTCGGGGGGGCAGCTCAGCCCCAGCATTTT. Residues: CAWSVGGAAQPQHF. Full variable domain (missing parts from reference TRBV30 and TRBJ1-5): SQTIHQWPATLVQPVGSPLSLECTVEGTSNPNLYWYRQAAGRGLQLLFYSVGIGQISSEVPQNLSASRPQDRQFILSSKKLLLSDSGFYLCAWSVGGAAQPQHFGDGTRLSIL.

The J gene is TRBJ2-5, the V gene TRBV7-9; 7 bases are a match to TRBD1. The CDR3 consists of 14 residues. Germline CDR1 is SEHNR and CDR2 is FQNEAQ (reference sequence). V lost 6 bases and J lost 2; bases outside the gene matches: 6. In nucleotides, the CDR3 is TGTGCCAGCAGTTCCGGGACAGAACAAGAGACCCAGTACTTC. Translation: CASSSGTEQETQYF.

The chain carries TRBV5-1 and TRBJ1-1, with 7 bases that match TRBD1. The CDR3 sequence is 15 residues long. V lost 1 base and J lost 3; bases outside the gene matches: 6. Germline values: CDR1 SGHRS, CDR2 YFSETQ. In DNA form, the CDR3 reads TGCGCCAGCAGCTTGCTGGGTCAGGGGGACACTGAAGCTTTCTTT. Its translation is CASSLLGQGDTEAFF.

CDR3: CASSLDWDSSYEQYF. The CDR3 coding sequence is TGTGCCAGCAGCTTGGACTGGGACAGCTCCTACGAGCAGTACTTC. The chain has TRBV5-6 and TRBJ2-7, with 7 bases lining up with TRBD1. The ends lost 0 bases at V and 0 bases at J; junction bases unmatched: 3. Germline V CDR1 and CDR2: SGHDT, YYEEEE. The CDR3 loop spans 15 amino acids.

The chain joins TRBV3-1 (or the pseudogene TRBV3-2) to TRBJ2-5, with TRBD1 as a possible D gene (5 bases). V was trimmed by 3 bases and J by 2 bases, leaving 10 bases between them. The CDR3 contains 14 residues. The V gene's germline CDR1 is LGHDT and CDR2 YNNKEL (reference sequence). This CDR3 is CASSHRDRQETQYF. The CDR3 DNA follows: TGTGCCAGCAGCCACAGGGATAGGCAAGAGACCCAGTACTTC.

The chain joins TRBV28 to TRBJ1-3; unclear D gene. Trimming took 1 base from V and 4 from J, leaving 5 bases between them. The germline V gene has CDR1 MDHEN and CDR2 SYDVKM. CDR3 length equals 13 residues. The CDR3 region has the DNA TGTGCCAGCAGTTTATTTTCCGGAAACACCATATATTTT. Translation gives CASSLFSGNTIYF.

V gene TRBV6-5 combines with J gene TRBJ1-1; D gene uncertain. V was cut by 9 bases and J by 4 bases, with 15 bases left in between. The CDR3 contains 13 residues. The germline gives CDR1 MNHEY, CDR2 SVGAGI. The CDR3 here is CASSDPPGTEAFF. The CDR3 nucleotides are TGTGCCAGTTCTGACCCCCCCGGCACTGAAGCTTTCTTT.

The V and J genes are TRBV18 and TRBJ1-1; 8 bases line up with TRBD1. This CDR3 has 13 amino acids. The germline gives CDR1 KGHSH, CDR2 LQKENI. Losses at the gene ends were 5 bases for V and 3 bases for J; bases not matched to a gene: 2. CDR3 sequence: CASSSGQDTEAFF. CDR3 bases: TGTGCCAGCTCATCGGGACAGGACACTGAAGCTTTCTTT.

This chain connects TRBV28 to TRBJ1-2; no firm D call. The CDR3 covers 12 residues. The V end lost 9 bases, the J end lost 2 bases, and 10 bases lay between the germline ends. Germline CDR1 is MDHEN and CDR2 is SYDVKM. As DNA, the CDR3 is TGTGCCAGTCGACCATTAAACTATGGCTACACCTTC. This translates into CASRPLNYGYTF.

The chain couples TRBV4-3 to TRBJ1-4; a possible D gene is TRBD1 (5 bases). V was shortened by 4 bases and J by 5 bases, with 11 bases between the two germline ends. This CDR3 comprises 14 residues. Germline CDR1 is LGHNA and CDR2 is YSLEER. CDR3 sequence: CASSRGRVNEKLFF. CDR3 nucleotides: TGCGCCAGCAGCCGGGGACGGGTCAATGAAAAACTGTTTTTT.

CDR3 coding DNA: TGCGCCAGCAGCACCTCACTAGCGGGGGGGCTTTACAATGAGCAGTTCTTC. It specifies CASSTSLAGGLYNEQFF. The chain carries TRBV5-1 and TRBJ2-1; 13 bases line up with TRBD2. V shed 4 bases and J 4 bases; nucleotides not matched to a gene: 8. This CDR3 contains 17 residues. The germline CDR1 and CDR2 sequences are SGHRS and YFSETQ.

J is TRBJ1-2 and V is TRBV5-1, with 12 bases lining up with TRBD1. The CDR3 is 15 residues long. Trimming cost V 4 bases and J 4 bases; bases outside gene matches: 5. Germline V gene sequence: CDR1 SGHRS, CDR2 YFSETQ. The CDR3 nucleotides are TGCGCCAGCAGCCGCGGGACAGGGGGCAGCTATGGCTACACCTTC. Protein: CASSRGTGGSYGYTF.

The rearrangement uses TRBV7-9 and TRBJ2-3; D call uncertain. CDR3 length: 12 residues. Germline V lookup: CDR1 SEHNR, CDR2 FQNEAQ (reference sequence). Trimming pared 9 bases from V and 4 bases from J, leaving 11 bases between. The CDR3 reads CARSGRADTQYF. The CDR3, as DNA: TGTGCCAGGTCCGGCCGGGCAGATACGCAGTATTTT.

This chain links TRBV19 with TRBJ2-2; TRBD1 matches at 7 bases. The junction had 1 base not matched to a gene; V was cut back by 3 bases and J by 3 bases. CDR3 length: 14 amino acids. CDR1 is LNHDA, CDR2 SQIVND, per germline (reference sequence). CDR3 sequence: CASSITGDTGELFF. CDR3 in DNA: TGTGCCAGTAGTATCACAGGGGACACCGGGGAGCTGTTTTTT. Full variable domain (remainder filled in from reference TRBV19 and TRBJ2-2): DGGITQSPKYLFRKEGQNVTLSCEQNLNHDAMYWYRQDPGQGLRLIYYSQIVNDFQKGDIAEGYSVSREKKESFPLTVTSAQKNPTAFYLCASSITGDTGELFFGEGSRLTVL.

Turning to this clone: Within the sample, other DNA sequences also encode this same CDR3. The chain's CDR3 is CASSYSGTGFYEQYF. The CDR3 DNA sequence: TGTGCCAGCAGTTACTCAGGGACAGGTTTCTACGAGCAGTACTTC. The V and J genes are TRBV6-5 and TRBJ2-7; TRBD1 matches 8 bases. CDR1 and CDR2 from the germline V gene are MNHEY and SVGAGI. With V trimmed by 0 bases and J by 3 bases, 4 bases remained unmatched. This CDR3 spans 15 amino acids.

The chain is built from TRBV28 and TRBJ2-7, with D maybe TRBD1 (5 bases). The CDR3 length is 13 residues. Germline CDR1 reads MDHEN; CDR2 reads SYDVKM. V was clipped by 8 bases and J by 0 bases, with 11 bases between them. CDR3 amino acids: CASRRQLSYEQYF. The CDR3 bases are TGTGCCAGCCGCAGACAGCTCTCCTACGAGCAGTACTTC.

This chain connects TRBV24-1 to TRBJ2-7; the match to TRBD1 covers 9 bases. The CDR3 runs 13 residues. Trimming cost V 9 bases and J 4 bases; bases outside gene matches: 6. Germline V gene lookup returns CDR1 KGHDR and CDR2 SFDVKD. In nucleotides, the CDR3 is TGTGCCACCCGCGGGACAGGGTCGTACGAGCAGTACTTC. Its translation is CATRGTGSYEQYF.

The genes are TRBV6-5 and TRBJ1-2; the D gene is possibly TRBD1 (6 bases). Germline V gene data show CDR1 as MNHEY and CDR2 as SVGAGI. V was cut by 7 bases and J by 7 bases, with 19 bases left in between. The CDR3 is 14 residues long. The CDR3 DNA sequence: TGTGCCAGCACAGAGCGGGCCAGGGGCTTTGGCTACACCTTC. Translated: CASTERARGFGYTF.

V is TRBV28 and J is TRBJ2-2; the D gene could be TRBD1 or TRBD2 (6 bases each). CDR1 is MDHEN, CDR2 SYDVKM, per germline. The V end lost 7 bases, the J end lost 5 bases, and 17 bases lay between the germline ends. The CDR3 loop spans 15 amino acids. CDR3 bases: TGTGCCAGCACTTGGTGGGGGGCATTTACCGGGGAGCTGTTTTTT. Encoded protein: CASTWWGAFTGELFF.

The CDR3 bases are TGTGCCAGCAGCAGAGCCGGACAGGGGGCAGTCTATGGCTACACCTTC. Translation gives CASSRAGQGAVYGYTF. V usage is TRBV7-2 and J usage is TRBJ1-2, with 11 bases fitting TRBD1. The CDR3 length is 16 residues. V trimming: 5 bases; J trimming: 4 bases; junction bases outside the gene matches: 9. Germline CDR1 is SGHTA and CDR2 is FQGNSA.

The chain has TRBV3-1 (or the pseudogene TRBV3-2) and TRBJ2-7; possible D gene TRBD1, 5 bases. Trimming took off 1 base at V and 0 bases at J, with 10 bases between the two ends. The CDR3 consists of 15 residues. Per germline, CDR1 LGHDT and CDR2 YNNKEL (reference sequence). CDR3 region: CASSQATVYSYEQYF. The DNA of the CDR3 is TGTGCCAGCAGCCAAGCGACAGTTTACTCCTACGAGCAGTACTTC.

The V and J genes are TRBV6-6 and TRBJ2-7; TRBD1 might be the D (5 bases). CDR1 and CDR2 from the germline V gene are MNHNY and SVGAGI (reference sequence). The V and J ends lost 4 bases and 3 bases respectively, with 13 bases between them. The CDR3 sequence is 14 residues long. CDR3 amino acids: CASSSPLTDYEQYF. The CDR3 nucleotides are TGTGCCAGCAGTTCACCCCTGACAGACTACGAGCAGTACTTC.

The J gene is TRBJ1-4, the V gene TRBV6-6, with 8 bases matching TRBD1. CDR1 is MNHNY and CDR2 is SVGAGI in the germline V gene (reference sequence). The CDR3 extends over 15 amino acids. J gave up 7 bases and V 4 bases, and 8 bases lay outside the gene matches. CDR3 sequence (DNA): TGTGCCAGCAGTTTCCACAGGGGGTACGGTGAAAAACTGTTTTTT. Translated: CASSFHRGYGEKLFF.

This sequence joins TRBV24-1 and TRBJ1-2; the D is unclear. This CDR3 is built from 11 residues. Germline V lookup: CDR1 KGHDR, CDR2 SFDVKD. The V end lost 11 bases, the J end lost 5 bases, and 11 bases lay between the germline ends. CDR3 loop: CAITDGYGYTF. In DNA form, the CDR3 reads TGTGCCATTACGGACGGTTATGGCTACACCTTC.

The chain links TRBV19 to TRBJ1-5; possible D gene TRBD1, 5 bases. Germline V gene lookup returns CDR1 LNHDA and CDR2 SQIVND (reference sequence). The CDR3 sequence is 14 residues long. V was trimmed by 3 bases and J by 7 bases, leaving 13 bases between them. CDR3 region: CASSIPGQWQPQHF. DNA of the CDR3: TGTGCCAGTAGTATCCCGGGGCAGTGGCAGCCCCAGCATTTT.

In regard to this clone: At one end the junction does not follow the germline gene, possibly because of a read error. The chain carries TRBV7-7 and TRBJ2-2; 11 bases fit TRBD2. This CDR3 is built from 17 residues. Germline loops: CDR1 SSHAT, CDR2 FNYEAQ (reference sequence). DNA of the CDR3: TGTGCTAGCAGCTCCCCCATAGCGGGGGGGGACACCGGGGAGCTGTTTTTT. Protein product: CASSSPIAGGDTGELFF.

The chain joins TRBV6-2 or TRBV6-3 to TRBJ2-3; D is unresolved. The CDR3 runs 17 residues. V lost 5 bases to trimming and J lost 2 bases, with 20 bases between them. Germline CDR1 reads MNHEY; CDR2 reads SVGEGT. The CDR3 spells CASSPPWLLLPTDTQYF. The DNA for the CDR3 is TGTGCCAGCAGTCCGCCCTGGCTCCTCCTCCCCACAGATACGCAGTATTTT.

V gene TRBV18 combines with J gene TRBJ2-5; no clear D gene. Germline V gene lookup returns CDR1 KGHSH and CDR2 LQKENI. The V end was cut by 2 bases, the J end by 1 base, with 17 bases between. The CDR3 is 17 amino acids. CDR3 nucleotide sequence: TGTGCCAGCTCACCAGAAATTACAGTCGCAGCCCAAGAGACCCAGTACTTC. Translated: CASSPEITVAAQETQYF. The whole variable domain, filled in from reference TRBV18 and TRBJ2-5, reads NAGVMQNPRHLVRRRGQEARLRCSPMKGHSHVYWYRQLPEEGLKFMVYLQKENIIDESGMPKERFSAEFPKEGPSILRIQQVVRGDSAAYFCASSPEITVAAQETQYFGPGTRLLVL.

V usage is TRBV6-5 and J usage is TRBJ1-1; 9 bases match TRBD1. The CDR3 extends over 14 amino acids. The germline V gene encodes CDR1 MNHEY and CDR2 SVGAGI. V was pared by 5 bases and J by 4 bases, with 5 bases of the junction left unmatched. CDR3 in amino acids: CASSTGGESTEAFF. The CDR3 DNA reads as TGTGCCAGCAGTACAGGGGGCGAGAGCACTGAAGCTTTCTTT.